This T cell receptor (beta chain) was found in a study of beta chain features in type 1 diabetes. Whole-study results and caveats: A greater similarity of naive, central memory and Treg TCRB repertoires was seen among patients than among healthy donors.

V gave up 3 bases and J gave up 6 bases, with 8 bases separating them. Germline assignment: CDR1 KGHSH and CDR2 LQKENI. This CDR3 spans 12 amino acids. What was sequenced were expressed TCRB transcripts, since all of the isolated RNA had been reverse transcribed. Method: immunoSEQ multiplex PCR; TCRdb's copy keeps in-frame clones and lacks some. This sample has hundreds of thousands of clones; around 15% occur once, and the top ten carry 0.09% to 0.095%. This clone was counted once. The antigen remains undetermined. Other DNA sequences within the sample encode an identical CDR3. The chain employs TRBV18 and TRBJ1-2; D remains unclear. The clonotype was recovered from a man younger than 35 in good health. Material: naive CD4+ T cells from blood. CDR3 nucleotide sequence: TGTGCCAGCTCACCCAACCGGGATGGCTACACCTTC. It translates to CASSPNRDGYTF.